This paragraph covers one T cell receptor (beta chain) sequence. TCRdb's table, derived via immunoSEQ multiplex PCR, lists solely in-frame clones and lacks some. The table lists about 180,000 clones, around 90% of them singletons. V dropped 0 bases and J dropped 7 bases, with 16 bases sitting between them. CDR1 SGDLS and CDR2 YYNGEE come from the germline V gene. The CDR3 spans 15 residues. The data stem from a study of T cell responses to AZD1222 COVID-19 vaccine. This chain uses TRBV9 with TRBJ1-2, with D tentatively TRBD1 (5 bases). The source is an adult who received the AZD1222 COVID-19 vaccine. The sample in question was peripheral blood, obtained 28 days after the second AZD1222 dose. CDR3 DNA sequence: TGTGCCAGCAGCGTAGCGGGCTCACCGGGGGGTGGCTACACCTTC. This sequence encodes CASSVAGSPGGGYTF. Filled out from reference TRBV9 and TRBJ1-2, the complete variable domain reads DSGVTQTPKHLITATGQRVTLRCSPRSGDLSVYWYQQSLDQGLQFLIQYYNGEERAKGNILERFSAQQFPDLHSELNLSSLELGDSALYFCASSVAGSPGGGYTFGSGTRLTVV.